There are many counts of the clone carrying this T cell receptor beta chain. Its antigen is unknown. This sample stems from a study of CD8 T cells in ankylosing spondylitis. Study outcomes and limitations: In ankylosing spondylitis patients, matched synovial fluid reportedly showed significant enrichment of disease-linked clones.

This CDR3 is built from 15 residues. Between the trimmed V and J ends, which lost 7 bases and 0 bases, there was a span of 15 bases. Germline loops: CDR1 MRHNA, CDR2 SNTAGT. MiXCR, run by TCRdb on the 5' RACE reads, gives a single entry per CDR3 protein. The table has roughly 230,000 distinct CDR3 sequences, less than 9.5% seen once. The chain uses TRBV6-4 and TRBJ1-1; maybe TRBD1 (5 bases). The sample taken for sequencing was blood, either unsorted or a sorted T cell fraction (not recorded which). This receptor was taken from a female donor with ankylosing spondylitis or in good health (not recorded which). CDR3 sequence (DNA): TGTGCCAGCACGGGGCCCCACCCGCTGAACACTGAAGCTTTCTTT. Translating gives CASTGPHPLNTEAFF.